A single sample gave rise to the 26 T cell receptor beta chains below, sequenced in a study of siplizumab effects on memory and regulatory T cells. TCRdb keeps only in-frame clones here, not all; method: immunoSEQ multiplex PCR. The sample has about 120,000 clones, approximately 94% seen once. Input material: non-Treg CD4+ T cells sorted from blood. These receptor sequences come from a human donor in good health.

The chain carries TRBV9 and TRBJ2-5, with 10 bases that match TRBD1. The assigned J gene may be wrong: the sequence end matches TRBJ2-7 better. The CDR3 runs 15 residues. The germline gives CDR1 SGDLS, CDR2 YYNGEE. As DNA, the CDR3 is TGTGCCAGCAGCGTAGGACAGGGGGCTACCTACGAGCAGTACTTC. Protein sequence: CASSVGQGATYEQYF.

Only one count was recorded for this clone. The chain employs TRBV19 and TRBJ1-1; D might be TRBD1 (5 bases). There are 17 residues in the CDR3. Per the germline V gene, CDR1 is LNHDA and CDR2 is SQIVND (reference sequence). Trimming removed 4 bases from V and 0 bases from J, with 18 bases in between. CDR3 in DNA: TGTGCCAGTAGTACCGGGGAGGGGTGGATCATGAACACTGAAGCTTTCTTT. Its translation: CASSTGEGWIMNTEAFF.

The J gene is TRBJ2-1, the V gene TRBV5-1, with 11 bases that match TRBD2. This CDR3 is built from 20 residues. The trim removed 3 bases at V and 0 bases at J, leaving 14 bases unmatched. Germline V CDR1 and CDR2: SGHRS, YFSETQ. CDR3 loop: CASSSPSTSGSSPSYNEQFF. DNA of the CDR3: TGCGCCAGCAGCTCGCCGTCAACTAGCGGGAGTTCACCCTCCTACAATGAGCAGTTCTTC.

The V call is TRBV5-1, the J call TRBJ2-3; D perhaps matches TRBD1 (5 bases). Germline V lookup: CDR1 SGHRS, CDR2 YFSETQ. V was cut by 0 bases and J by 5 bases, with 7 bases left in between. This CDR3 has 13 amino acids. CDR3 in amino acids: CASSLAQGDTQYF. As DNA, the CDR3 is TGCGCCAGCAGCTTGGCGCAGGGAGATACGCAGTATTTT. The entire variable domain, with the rest obtained from reference TRBV5-1 and TRBJ2-3, is as follows: KAGVTQTPRYLIKTRGQQVTLSCSPISGHRSVSWYQQTPGQGLQFLFEYFSETQRNKGNFPGRFSGRQFSNSRSEMNVSTLELGDSALYLCASSLAQGDTQYFGPGTRLTVL.

Points on this clone: Within the sample, other DNA sequences also encode this same CDR3. The gene calls are TRBV6-5 and TRBJ1-1, with D uncertain. The germline CDR1 and CDR2 sequences are MNHEY and SVGAGI. The CDR3 loop spans 14 amino acids. The V gene lost 3 bases and the J gene lost 5 bases, with 13 bases spanning the gap. This chain's CDR3 is CASSYSGTRTEAFF. In nucleotides, the CDR3 is TGTGCCAGCAGTTATTCCGGCACGAGAACTGAAGCTTTCTTT.

The chain joins TRBV7-8 to TRBJ2-3, with 12 bases matching TRBD2. CDR1 and CDR2 from the germline V gene are SGHVS and FQNEAQ. J was trimmed by 6 bases and V by 5 bases; bases with no gene match: 15. The CDR3 loop spans 18 amino acids. The CDR3 coding sequence is TGTGCCAGCAGCCCCGGGCTAGCGGGGGGGTCCCCCACTGATACGCAGTATTTT. Amino acids: CASSPGLAGGSPTDTQYF.

The chain combines TRBV6-5 with TRBJ2-7, with 7 nucleotides matching TRBD2. Germline CDR1 MNHEY, CDR2 SVGAGI. V shed 6 bases, J shed 4 bases, and the junction held 12 bases outside the gene matches. CDR3 size: 15 residues. The chain's CDR3 is CASSSSGGLGYEQYF. In DNA form, the CDR3 reads TGTGCCAGCAGCTCCTCGGGGGGTCTCGGGTACGAGCAGTACTTC.

The rearrangement joins TRBV27 to TRBJ2-1; D might be TRBD2 (5 bases). The CDR3 runs to 14 residues. Trimming stripped 6 bases from V and 2 bases from J, with 11 bases between. The germline V gene encodes CDR1 MNHEY and CDR2 SMNVEV (reference sequence). The CDR3 here is CASRRQAAYNEQFF. DNA for the CDR3: TGTGCCAGCAGGAGGCAAGCGGCCTACAATGAGCAGTTCTTC.

The CDR3 DNA is TGCGCCAGCAGCCCCGGCCGTGGGGGGCCCTTCAATGAGCAGTTCTTC. As protein: CASSPGRGGPFNEQFF. The chain combines TRBV5-1 with TRBJ2-1; D may match TRBD1 or TRBD2 (6 bases each). The CDR3 has 16 residues. V lost 4 bases and J lost 6, with 20 bases in between. CDR1 and CDR2 from the germline V gene are SGHRS and YFSETQ.

This chain connects TRBV6-1 to TRBJ2-4; D perhaps matches TRBD2 (6 bases). Germline CDR1 is MNHNS and CDR2 is SASEGT. V gave up 7 bases and J gave up 6 bases, with 19 bases separating them. The CDR3 loop spans 15 amino acids. The chain's CDR3 is CASTRENLPTNIQYF. CDR3 DNA: TGTGCCAGCACACGGGAGAATCTTCCGACAAACATTCAGTACTTC.

The rearrangement links TRBV14 to TRBJ2-5; no clear D gene. Trimming stripped 4 bases from V and 1 base from J, with 1 base between. Germline V gene sequence: CDR1 SGHDN, CDR2 FVKESK. CDR3 length: 11 residues. CDR3 sequence: CASSRQETQYF. CDR3 DNA: TGTGCCAGCAGCCGCCAAGAGACCCAGTACTTC.

The chain joins TRBV5-1 to TRBJ1-1; D ambiguous. Germline loops: CDR1 SGHRS, CDR2 YFSETQ. The CDR3 length is 14 residues. Trimming pared 0 bases from V and 0 bases from J, leaving 6 bases between. The CDR3 loop reads CASSLVSLNTEAFF. The CDR3 DNA reads as TGCGCCAGCAGCTTGGTATCTCTGAACACTGAAGCTTTCTTT.

This clone was seen a single time. This chain joins TRBV5-1 and TRBJ2-7; 7 bases map to TRBD1. The CDR3 consists of 14 residues. With V trimmed by 4 bases and J by 2 bases, 6 bases remained unmatched. The germline CDR1 and CDR2 sequences are SGHRS and YFSETQ. The CDR3 nucleotides read TGCGCCAGCAGCCGTGGGACAGCCCCCTACGAGCAGTACTTC. Translating gives CASSRGTAPYEQYF.

The gene calls are TRBV6-5 and TRBJ1-2; D may be TRBD1 (5 bases). With 2 bases removed from V and 7 bases from J, the gap between germline ends came to 17 bases. Germline V CDR1 and CDR2: MNHEY, SVGAGI. The CDR3 consists of 15 residues. The CDR3 sequence is CASSYGTGSGSGYTF. The DNA for the CDR3 is TGTGCCAGCAGTTACGGAACAGGATCTGGCTCTGGCTACACCTTC.

This chain joins TRBV5-1 and TRBJ2-7; D might be TRBD1 or TRBD2, each matching 5 bases. Germline CDR1 and CDR2: SGHRS and YFSETQ. The CDR3 loop spans 14 amino acids. With 0 bases removed from V and 4 bases from J, the gap between germline ends came to 11 bases. The CDR3 reads CASSLGGSEYEQYF. The CDR3 DNA reads as TGCGCCAGCAGCTTGGGGGGGTCTGAGTACGAGCAGTACTTC.

V and J are TRBV29-1 and TRBJ2-3; D is unresolved. CDR1 and CDR2 from the germline V gene are SQVTM and ANQGSEA. V dropped 6 bases and J dropped 3 bases, with 10 bases sitting between them. This CDR3 comprises 12 residues. Written as DNA, the CDR3 is TGCAGCGTGGACCAATTGACAGATACGCAGTATTTT. This codes for CSVDQLTDTQYF.

This clone came up once. J is TRBJ1-1 and V is TRBV6-6, with D maybe TRBD1 (5 bases). This CDR3 contains 12 residues. Deletions cut 5 bases from V and 11 bases from J, with 15 bases between. Germline-derived CDR1 and CDR2 are MNHNY and SVGAGI (reference sequence). Here the CDR3 DNA reads TGTGCCAGCAGTGAGACGCGACAGCGGGCTTTCTTT. Protein sequence: CASSETRQRAFF.

The chain carries TRBV18 and TRBJ2-2; 7 bases fit TRBD1. The CDR3 spans 16 residues. J was trimmed by 1 base and V by 3 bases; bases with no gene match: 5. Germline V gives CDR1 KGHSH, CDR2 LQKENI. This CDR3 reads CASSPRTGLNTGELFF. In DNA, the CDR3 is TGTGCCAGCTCACCCCGGACAGGACTGAACACCGGGGAGCTGTTTTTT.

The chain uses TRBV28 and TRBJ2-3, with D perhaps matching TRBD1 (6 bases). The CDR3 contains 13 residues. V gave up 10 bases and J gave up 0 bases, with 11 bases separating them. Looked up from germline, CDR1 is MDHEN and CDR2 is SYDVKM. CDR3 sequence: CATTGYSTDTQYF. The CDR3 DNA is TGTGCCACTACAGGGTATAGCACAGATACGCAGTATTTT.

This clone was picked up one time. The rearrangement links TRBV11-2 to TRBJ1-5; no firm D call. The CDR3 has 15 residues. V shed 0 bases and J shed 7 bases, with 13 bases lying between them. Germline CDR1 SGHAT, CDR2 FQNNGV. This CDR3 reads CASSLEGQKDQPQHF. For the CDR3, the DNA is TGTGCCAGCAGCTTAGAAGGCCAGAAGGACCAGCCCCAGCATTTT.

The V call is TRBV6-1, the J call TRBJ1-1, with D uncertain. The CDR3 is made up of 12 amino acids. In germline, CDR1 is MNHNS, CDR2 SASEGT. Trimming stripped 6 bases from V and 5 bases from J, with 10 bases between. The CDR3 DNA follows: TGTGCCAGCAGAGGCTGGGAAACTGAAGCTTTCTTT. It is translated as CASRGWETEAFF.

The chain employs TRBV18 and TRBJ1-2; D is undetermined. This CDR3 is built from 11 residues. Germline assignment: CDR1 KGHSH and CDR2 LQKENI. Trimming shortened V by 5 bases and J by 8 bases, and 9 bases separated the two germline ends. DNA for the CDR3: TGTGCCAGCTCAAATGGTTACGGCTACACCTTC. Translated: CASSNGYGYTF.

This chain links TRBV7-2 with TRBJ1-5; D is perhaps TRBD1 (6 bases). Germline V gives CDR1 SGHTA, CDR2 FQGNSA. This CDR3 comprises 15 residues. Between the trimmed V and J ends, which lost 4 bases and 5 bases, there was a span of 15 bases. CDR3 region: CASSSTSGGHQPQHF. The CDR3 bases are TGTGCCAGCAGCTCCACTTCGGGGGGCCATCAGCCCCAGCATTTT.

The chain recombines TRBV19 with TRBJ1-5; D may be TRBD1 (6 bases). The ends were cut back, 5 bases at V and 4 bases at J, with 12 bases in the middle. Germline V gene data show CDR1 as LNHDA and CDR2 as SQIVND (reference sequence). There are 14 residues in the CDR3. The CDR3 protein is CASSYGQRNQPQHF. Here the CDR3 DNA reads TGTGCCAGTAGTTACGGACAGAGAAATCAGCCCCAGCATTTT. Combining the CDR3 with reference TRBV19 and TRBJ1-5 gives the whole variable domain DGGITQSPKYLFRKEGQNVTLSCEQNLNHDAMYWYRQDPGQGLRLIYYSQIVNDFQKGDIAEGYSVSREKKESFPLTVTSAQKNPTAFYLCASSYGQRNQPQHFGDGTRLSIL.

The chain recombines TRBV18 with TRBJ2-2, with 8 positions matching TRBD2. The CDR3 loop spans 15 amino acids. V gave up 1 base and J gave up 8 bases; unmatched junction bases: 6. Germline assignment: CDR1 KGHSH and CDR2 LQKENI. The CDR3 sequence: CASSPRGLATGELFF. The CDR3 DNA is TGTGCCAGCTCACCACGAGGACTAGCAACTGGGGAGCTGTTTTTT.

The genes are TRBV6-5 and TRBJ1-6; TRBD1 is a possible D gene (6 bases). V was pared by 2 bases and J by 10 bases, with 12 bases between. Germline V gives CDR1 MNHEY, CDR2 SVGAGI. This CDR3 has 14 amino acids. The CDR3 bases are TGTGCCAGCAGTTACGCCAGGGGTGACTCACCCCTCCACTTT. Translated: CASSYARGDSPLHF.